The rows below give T cell receptor beta chains drawn from one sample of a study of T-cell reconstitution after alpha-beta-depleted transplantation in children. TCRdb used MiXCR to reprocess the PCR reads, holding one entry per CDR3 protein. The sample has 250,000 to 350,000 distinct CDR3 sequences, approximately 9.6% seen once; the top ten hold over 9.5%. The source was PBMCs from the stem cell graft donor, collected from the stem cell graft. The receptors here all came from a human donor who donated a stem cell graft to a child with SCID. CDR3s include the opening cysteine and the closing phenylalanine or tryptophan.

v_call,j_call,cdr3_aa
TRBV7-2,TRBJ2-1,CASSLDWGRGDNEQFF
TRBV13,TRBJ2-1,CASSLNPGLAGGYEQFF
TRBV5-1,TRBJ2-7,CASSFRRQGVYEQYF
TRBV19,TRBJ1-2,CAASERVVSYGYTF
TRBV20-1,TRBJ2-5,CSARVDTQETQYF
TRBV3-1,TRBJ2-1,CASSQYYGRGNEQFF
TRBV5-5,TRBJ1-6,CASRTGPRSVDSPLHF
TRBV6-5,TRBJ2-7,CASSYSLQGTYEQYF
TRBV5-1,TRBJ2-2,CASSLGLADTGELFF
TRBV20-1,TRBJ2-7,CSALYSGQGDEQYF
TRBV27,TRBJ2-1,CASSLKRGDTFSRSYNEQFF
TRBV3-1,TRBJ2-7,CAVGLTGRSSYEQYF
TRBV9,TRBJ2-3,CASSVGPRQVVATDTQYF
TRBV16,TRBJ2-5,CASSQLQLETQYF